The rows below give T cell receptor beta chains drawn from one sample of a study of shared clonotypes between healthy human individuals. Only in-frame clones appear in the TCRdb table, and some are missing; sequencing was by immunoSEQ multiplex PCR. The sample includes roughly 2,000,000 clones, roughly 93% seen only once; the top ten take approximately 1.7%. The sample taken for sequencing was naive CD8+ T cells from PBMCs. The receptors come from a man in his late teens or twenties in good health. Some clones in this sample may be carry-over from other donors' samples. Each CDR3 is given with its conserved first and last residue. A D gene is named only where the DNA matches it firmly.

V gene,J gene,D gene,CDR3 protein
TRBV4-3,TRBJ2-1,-,CASSRTSWDGLNNEQFF
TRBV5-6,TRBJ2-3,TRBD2,CASTGGYTQYF
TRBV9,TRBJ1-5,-,CASSADWGNQPQHF
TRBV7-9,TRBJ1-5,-,CASSLDLAGVEQPQHF
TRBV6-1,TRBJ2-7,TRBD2,CASSWTSGLYEQYF
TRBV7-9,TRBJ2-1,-,CASSLIADHNEQFF
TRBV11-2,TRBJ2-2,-,CASSSSRAGPNTGELFF
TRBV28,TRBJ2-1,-,CASSPGSFSSSYNEQFF
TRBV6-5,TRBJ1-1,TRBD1,CASRSSRGPTTEAFF
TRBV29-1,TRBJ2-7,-,CSVGGRERYEQYF
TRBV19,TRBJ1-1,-,CASRQGYTEAFF
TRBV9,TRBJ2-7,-,CASSVFGIDEQYF
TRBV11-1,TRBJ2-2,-,CASSLGLTGELFF
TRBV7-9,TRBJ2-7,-,CASSRPSRDANSYEQYF
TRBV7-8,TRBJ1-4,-,CASSYRTAFNEKLFF
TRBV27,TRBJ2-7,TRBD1,CASQQGGEQYF
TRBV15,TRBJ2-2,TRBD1,CATSLRQGGTGELFF
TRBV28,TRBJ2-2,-,CASRTILGQTGVGTGELFF
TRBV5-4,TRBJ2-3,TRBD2,CASSTLGSGATDTQYF